Sequencing of this T cell receptor beta chain was carried out in a study of control samples from healthy donors and cancer patients (dated by TCRdb to the early 2020s). Library preparation employed the immunoSEQ multiplex PCR assay. TCRdb retrieved this table from immuneACCESS and kept in-frame rearrangements only. Not all clones are present; in checked studies, unresolved V genes account for under half, and no reason is known for the remainder. This sample lists about 73,000 clones; 94% were detected once. In total, the top ten clones hold 6.2% of the sample. On this clone itself: Its cognate antigen has yet to be identified. There are no base qualities to consult, and no much larger clone falls within one base.

Reading from cysteine to phenylalanine, the CDR3 counts 14 amino acids. Kept here is only the CDR3 DNA, which spans 42 bases and is read in frame from base 1. V and J are truncated by 4 bases and 0 bases respectively, leaving an intervening sequence of 9 bases. CDR1 and CDR2 were assigned from the germline V gene as SGHTA and FQGNSA. This chain joins TRBV7-2 to TRBJ2-5; the D segment might be TRBD1 or TRBD2, since each matches 5 bases. The specimen was blood. This receptor was taken from a middle-aged woman in good health. The DNA sequence follows: TGTGCCAGCAGCTCCGGGGCTCACCAAGAGACCCAGTACTTC. This codes for CASSSGAHQETQYF.